Presented here are 13 T cell receptor beta chains from one specimen sequenced in a study of T cell repertoires in cytomegalovirus infection. The antigens these receptors bind are not known. TCRdb used MiXCR to reprocess the reads, holding one entry per CDR3 protein. The table lists hundreds of thousands of distinct CDR3 sequences, about two fifths of them singletons. This sample comprised cultured PBMCs, obtained from culture after CMV antigen stimulation. The receptors come from a human donor in good health (CMV status not recorded). Some clones in this sample may be carry-over from other donors' samples.

The chain employs TRBV12-3 or TRBV12-4 and TRBJ2-7, with 8 bases matching TRBD1. The V and J ends lost 5 bases and 0 bases, in that order; junction bases with no gene match: 12. This CDR3 has 17 residues. CDR3 in DNA: TGTGCCAGCAGTGTCACACCAAGGACAGGGAGCTCCTACGAGCAGTACTTC. Translating it yields CASSVTPRTGSSYEQYF.

This clonotype was counted only a few times. V usage is TRBV7-2 and J usage is TRBJ2-1; TRBD2 aligns across 12 bases. The germline V gene encodes CDR1 SGHTA and CDR2 FQGNSA. V lost 4 bases to trimming and J lost 6 bases; unmatched junction nucleotides: 4. The CDR3 spans 15 residues. The CDR3 nucleotides are TGTGCCAGCAGCTGGCGGGGACTAGCGGGCAATGAGCAGTTCTTC. This translates into CASSWRGLAGNEQFF.

This clonotype was seen a handful of times. The CDR3: CATSSGGSTEAFF. CDR3 sequence (DNA): TGTGCCACATCCTCAGGGGGAAGCACTGAAGCTTTCTTT. The genes are TRBV10-3 and TRBJ1-1; 7 bases agree with TRBD1. Germline CDR1 reads ENHRY; CDR2 reads SYGVKD. The CDR3 spans 13 residues. J was trimmed by 4 bases and V by 10 bases; bases with no gene match: 9.

The rearrangement uses TRBV7-6 and TRBJ2-1, with D hard to call. Germline CDR1 and CDR2: SGHVS and FNYEAQ. The CDR3 has 21 amino acids. Trimming cost V 0 bases and J 5 bases, with 29 bases left between them. The CDR3 DNA is TGTGCCAGCAGCTTAGCGCCGGGTTCAGATTGGTCCTACACGTCTCACAATGAGCAGTTCTTC. Protein sequence: CASSLAPGSDWSYTSHNEQFF.

This rearrangement joins TRBV7-6 to TRBJ2-3, with unresolved D. Germline V gene data show CDR1 as SGHVS and CDR2 as FNYEAQ. With 5 bases removed from V and 5 bases from J, the gap between germline ends came to 11 bases. The CDR3 sequence is 13 residues long. In DNA form, the CDR3 reads TGTGCCAGCAGCGCGACCTTGAGAGATACGCAGTATTTT. It encodes CASSATLRDTQYF.

V usage is TRBV5-1 and J usage is TRBJ2-7; D is ambiguous. CDR3 length: 14 amino acids. Germline-derived CDR1 and CDR2 are SGHRS and YFSETQ. V gave up 3 bases and J gave up 0 bases, with 10 bases separating them. CDR3 in amino acids: CASSSTFGSYEQYF. The CDR3, as DNA: TGCGCCAGCAGCTCGACTTTCGGCTCCTACGAGCAGTACTTC. The full variable domain, in which reference TRBV5-1 and TRBJ2-7 provide the parts outside the CDR3, is KAGVTQTPRYLIKTRGQQVTLSCSPISGHRSVSWYQQTPGQGLQFLFEYFSETQRNKGNFPGRFSGRQFSNSRSEMNVSTLELGDSALYLCASSSTFGSYEQYFGPGTRLTVT.

This chain connects TRBV7-2 to TRBJ2-4; unclear D gene. V was pared by 1 base and J by 0 bases, with 13 bases between. Germline V gives CDR1 SGHTA, CDR2 FQGNSA. The CDR3 runs 17 residues. CDR3 nucleotides: TGTGCCAGCAGCTTAGATAACGCACAACTAGCCAAAAACATTCAGTACTTC. It codes for CASSLDNAQLAKNIQYF.

This rearrangement joins TRBV10-2 to TRBJ2-3; the D call may be TRBD1 or TRBD2 (6 bases each). CDR3 size: 16 residues. Per germline, CDR1 WSHSY and CDR2 SAAADI. The V end lost 10 bases, the J end lost 1 base, and 21 bases lay between the germline ends. The CDR3 DNA follows: TGCGCCACAGTGGGTTGGAACGGGGGCCGCACAGATACGCAGTATTTT. Encoded protein: CATVGWNGGRTDTQYF.

This chain connects TRBV7-8 to TRBJ2-5, with 11 bases lining up with TRBD2. This CDR3 contains 14 residues. CDR1 is SGHVS and CDR2 is FQNEAQ in the germline V gene. Losses at the gene ends were 5 bases for V and 7 bases for J; bases not matched to a gene: 6. This CDR3 is CASSKLAGDGTQYF. CDR3 DNA: TGTGCCAGCAGCAAACTAGCGGGGGATGGGACCCAGTACTTC.

The J gene is TRBJ1-1, the V gene TRBV6-5; 9 bases are a match to TRBD1. The CDR3 extends over 15 amino acids. Trimming took 6 bases from V and 4 from J; bases not matched to a gene: 9. The V gene's germline CDR1 is MNHEY and CDR2 SVGAGI. Here the CDR3 DNA reads TGTGCCAGCAGAGCCGTCACAGGGGGCGTCACTGAAGCTTTCTTT. This sequence encodes CASRAVTGGVTEAFF.

The chain uses TRBV20-1 and TRBJ2-5, with 7 bases fitting TRBD2. The CDR3 covers 14 residues. The germline CDR1 and CDR2 sequences are DFQATT and SNEGSKA (reference sequence). Trimming at V came to 2 bases and at J to 5 bases, leaving 8 bases not matched to a gene. The CDR3 nucleotides are TGCAGTGCTAGACGTCCGGGAGGAGAGGAGACCCAGTACTTC. It is translated as CSARRPGGEETQYF.

The rearrangement uses TRBV24-1 and TRBJ2-1; a weak D match, TRBD2 (6 bases). This CDR3 has 16 residues. Germline V gene lookup returns CDR1 KGHDR and CDR2 SFDVKD. Trimming pared 3 bases from V and 2 bases from J, leaving 13 bases between. The CDR3 sequence: CATSDAGPVPYNEQFF. CDR3 coding DNA: TGTGCCACCAGTGATGCGGGGCCCGTCCCCTACAATGAGCAGTTCTTC.

CDR3 loop: CASSRSRGFGEKLFF. CDR3 nucleotides: TGTGCCAGCAGTCGATCCAGGGGGTTTGGCGAAAAACTGTTTTTT. V usage is TRBV28 and J usage is TRBJ1-4; 7 bases fit TRBD1. Germline CDR1 reads MDHEN; CDR2 reads SYDVKM. This CDR3 is 15 amino acids long. With 5 bases clipped from V and 8 bases from J, the junction kept 11 bases outside the gene matches.